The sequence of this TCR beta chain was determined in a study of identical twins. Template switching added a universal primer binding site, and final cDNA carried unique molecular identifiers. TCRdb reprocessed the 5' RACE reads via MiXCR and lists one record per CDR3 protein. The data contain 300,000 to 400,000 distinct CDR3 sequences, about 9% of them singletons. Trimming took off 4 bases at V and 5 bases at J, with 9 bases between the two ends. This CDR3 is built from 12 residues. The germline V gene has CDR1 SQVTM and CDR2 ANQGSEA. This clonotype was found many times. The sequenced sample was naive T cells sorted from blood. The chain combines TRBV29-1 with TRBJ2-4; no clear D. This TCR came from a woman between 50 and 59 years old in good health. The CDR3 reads CSVGTTQNIQYF. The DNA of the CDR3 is TGCAGCGTTGGAACAACCCAAAACATTCAGTACTTC.